This T cell receptor beta chain came from a study of blood T cells in healthy people across ages. With regard to this clonotype: Its antigen is unidentified.

Trimming shortened V by 3 bases and J by 4 bases, and 16 bases separated the two germline ends. The CDR3 is 15 amino acids. Germline CDR1 SGDLS, CDR2 YYNGEE. Alongside a J-beta primer mix, a sample-barcoded 5' primer served in a second PCR lasting roughly 7 to 11 cycles. MiXCR, applied by TCRdb to the 5' RACE reads, yields one record per CDR3 protein. The sample holds approximately 880,000 distinct CDR3 sequences, 48% seen once. Study-wide findings and caveats: There were more naive CD4+ cells and higher diversity in long-lived donors than in aged donors. Higher naive T cell percentage went strongly together with higher TCR beta diversity. A conclusive naive versus antigen-experienced comparison was prevented by the unsorted PBMCs.

Sequences were obtained from blood. This chain uses TRBV9 with TRBJ1-1; no reliable D call. The TCR comes from a man under 40 in good health. The CDR3 DNA reads TGTGCCAGCAGCGGTGAGGCAGAATTACTCACTGAAGCTTTCTTT. It encodes CASSGEAELLTEAFF.